The clone carrying this TCR beta chain turned up a few times. This sample is drawn from a study of blood T cell repertoires in COVID-19. Germline values: CDR1 LGHNA, CDR2 YSLEER. This CDR3 is 17 amino acids long. Trimming took 0 bases from V and 7 from J; bases not matched to a gene: 11. Method: immunoSEQ multiplex PCR; TCRdb's copy keeps in-frame clones and lacks some. The data hold about 160,000 clones, with roughly 90% observed a single time. This TCR came from a woman between 40 and 50 years old who had been exposed to COVID-19. Specimen: PBMCs or T cells enriched from blood (not recorded which). The V call is TRBV4-3, the J call TRBJ2-1, with TRBD1 identical over 8 bases. This CDR3 is CASSQDLRTGIGNEQFF. CDR3 DNA: TGCGCCAGCAGCCAAGATCTAAGGACAGGGATTGGGAATGAGCAGTTCTTC.